This T cell receptor beta chain comes out of a study of blood T cell repertoires in COVID-19. About the research overall: Samples representing acute and convalescent COVID-19 were sourced from the United States, Italy and Spain. Sources were T cells, B-cell-depleted T cells, or PBMCs; the material itself was cDNA or gDNA.

Authors' processing steps: The assay estimated nucleated cells by amplifying reference gene primers. The assay was immunoSEQ multiplex PCR, and TCRdb's table has in-frame clones only and misses some. V and J calls and clone size come straight from that table; D and trimming were deduced from the DNA. The table lists roughly 97,000 clones, 75% to 95% of them singletons, with 5% to 6.5% in the top ten. V dropped 3 bases and J dropped 3 bases, with 12 bases sitting between them. This CDR3 spans 14 amino acids. Germline V gives CDR1 SGHVS, CDR2 FQNEAQ. V usage is TRBV7-8 and J usage is TRBJ2-7; TRBD2 might be the D (5 bases). Sequenced input: peripheral blood. The receptor comes from a human donor in a cohort sampled during active COVID-19. The CDR3 here is CASSFSETVYEQYF. Written as DNA, the CDR3 is TGTGCCAGCAGCTTTAGCGAGACGGTCTACGAGCAGTACTTC. The full variable domain, completed using reference TRBV7-8 and TRBJ2-7, is GAGVSQSPRYKVAKRGQDVALRCDPISGHVSLFWYQQALGQGPEFLTYFQNEAQLDKSGLPSDRFFAERPEGSVSTLKIQRTQQEDSAVYLCASSFSETVYEQYFGPGTRLTVT.